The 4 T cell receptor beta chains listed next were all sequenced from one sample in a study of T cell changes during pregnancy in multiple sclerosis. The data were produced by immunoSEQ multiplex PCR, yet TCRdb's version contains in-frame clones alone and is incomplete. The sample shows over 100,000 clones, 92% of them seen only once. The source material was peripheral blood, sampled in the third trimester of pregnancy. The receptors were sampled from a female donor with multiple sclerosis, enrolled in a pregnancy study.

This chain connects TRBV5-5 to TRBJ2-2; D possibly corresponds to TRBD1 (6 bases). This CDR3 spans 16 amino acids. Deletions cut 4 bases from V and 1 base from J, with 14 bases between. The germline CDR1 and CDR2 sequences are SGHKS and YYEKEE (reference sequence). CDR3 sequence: CASSDDRRGNTGELFF. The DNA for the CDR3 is TGTGCCAGCAGCGACGACAGGCGTGGGAACACCGGGGAGCTGTTTTTT.

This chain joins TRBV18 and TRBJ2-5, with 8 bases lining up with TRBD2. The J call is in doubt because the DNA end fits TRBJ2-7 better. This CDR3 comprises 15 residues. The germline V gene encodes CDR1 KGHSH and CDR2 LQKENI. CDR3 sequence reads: CASSPPAGGNSEQYF. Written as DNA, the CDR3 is TGTGCCAGCTCACCACCTGCGGGAGGTAACAGCGAGCAGTACTTC.

The CDR3 reads CASSEALAGSYNEQFF. The CDR3 bases are TGTGCCAGCAGTGAAGCGCTAGCGGGATCCTACAATGAGCAGTTCTTC. This chain joins TRBV2 and TRBJ2-1; 9 bases line up with TRBD2. The germline CDR1 and CDR2 sequences are SNHLY and FYNNEI. The V segment lost 0 bases and the J segment 1 base; nucleotides outside the gene matches: 1. CDR3 length equals 16 residues.

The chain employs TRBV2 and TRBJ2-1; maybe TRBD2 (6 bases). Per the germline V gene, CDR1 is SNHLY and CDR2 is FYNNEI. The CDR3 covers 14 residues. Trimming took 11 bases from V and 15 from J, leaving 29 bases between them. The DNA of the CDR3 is TGTGCCTCAAGGGAGGCTAGTGGGGCCCGGAGGGGGTTCTTC. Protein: CASREASGARRGFF.